One and the same sample provided the 17 T cell receptor beta chains below, sequenced in a study of T cell responses to AZD1222 COVID-19 vaccine. Produced via immunoSEQ multiplex PCR; TCRdb's table is partial and in-frame only. The data contain fewer than 130,000 clones, about 95% of them singletons. The source was peripheral blood, collected 28 days after the second AZD1222 dose. The receptors derive from an adult who received the AZD1222 COVID-19 vaccine.

The chain recombines TRBV4-1 with TRBJ2-2; TRBD2 matches at 7 bases. The CDR3 is 17 amino acids. After removal of 4 bases from V and 6 bases from J, the junction contained 14 bases not matched to a gene. Germline assignment: CDR1 MGHRA and CDR2 YSYEKL. The CDR3 DNA sequence: TGCGCCAGCAGCCGGGCTCTGGTGGGAGGGTGGTCCGGGGAGCTGTTTTTT. This sequence encodes CASSRALVGGWSGELFF.

The genes are TRBV5-8 and TRBJ1-2, with TRBD1 as a possible D gene (5 bases). CDR3 length: 15 residues. The V and J ends lost 1 base and 2 bases respectively, with 12 bases between them. Germline CDR1 reads SGHTS; CDR2 reads YDEGEE. CDR3 protein: CASSLYTGGNYGYTF. For the CDR3, the DNA is TGTGCCAGCAGCTTGTACACAGGAGGGAACTATGGCTACACCTTC.

The chain uses TRBV18 and TRBJ2-5; a possible D gene is TRBD1 (5 bases). The germline V and J ends were trimmed by 0 bases and 5 bases, with 19 bases remaining between them. The CDR3 extends over 17 amino acids. Germline CDR1 reads KGHSH; CDR2 reads LQKENI. The CDR3: CASSPPGDRRHPETQYF. CDR3 sequence (DNA): TGTGCCAGCTCACCACCAGGGGATAGGCGCCATCCGGAGACCCAGTACTTC.

V gene TRBV6-5 combines with J gene TRBJ1-1, with D unclear. V was pared by 0 bases and J by 1 base, with 6 bases between. The germline gives CDR1 MNHEY, CDR2 SVGAGI. The CDR3 runs 14 residues. The CDR3 is CASSYSRRNTEAFF. The CDR3 bases are TGTGCCAGCAGTTACTCGAGACGGAACACTGAAGCTTTCTTT.

This chain uses TRBV19 with TRBJ1-5; no clear D. The germline V and J ends were trimmed by 4 bases and 6 bases, with 10 bases remaining between them. The CDR3 is 13 amino acids. The germline gives CDR1 LNHDA, CDR2 SQIVND (reference sequence). CDR3 in amino acids: CASSNPLAQPQHF. CDR3 coding DNA: TGTGCCAGTAGTAATCCTCTGGCTCAGCCCCAGCATTTT.

V is TRBV5-1 and J is TRBJ1-1; the D gene is possibly TRBD1 (6 bases). This CDR3 comprises 15 residues. CDR1 is SGHRS and CDR2 is YFSETQ in the germline V gene. V lost 0 bases and J lost 3, with 12 bases in between. CDR3 loop: CASSLVGGRDTEAFF. The CDR3 DNA follows: TGCGCCAGCAGCTTGGTCGGGGGGCGGGACACTGAAGCTTTCTTT.

The chain couples TRBV11-2 to TRBJ2-5, with D unresolved. Germline CDR1 and CDR2: SGHAT and FQNNGV. V shed 3 bases and J shed 3 bases, with 8 bases lying between them. The CDR3 covers 13 residues. CDR3 nucleotides: TGTGCCAGCAGCTTCAACAGCGAAGAGACCCAGTACTTC. Amino acids: CASSFNSEETQYF.

The chain couples TRBV5-1 to TRBJ1-6; D is possibly TRBD1 (6 bases). The CDR3 is made up of 15 amino acids. Germline V gene lookup returns CDR1 SGHRS and CDR2 YFSETQ. Trimming stripped 5 bases from V and 7 bases from J, with 16 bases between. Here the CDR3 DNA reads TGCGCCAGCAGTCCGATGACAGGACCGAATTCACCCCTCCACTTT. Translated: CASSPMTGPNSPLHF.

The chain is built from TRBV12-3 or TRBV12-4 and TRBJ1-2, with a tentative D call TRBD1 (6 bases). The CDR3 is made up of 13 amino acids. V was clipped by 6 bases and J by 5 bases, with 13 bases between them. As DNA, the CDR3 is TGTGCCAGCAGCGCAGCAGGGGTGTATGGCTACACCTTC. Translating gives CASSAAGVYGYTF.

The rearrangement links TRBV14 to TRBJ1-2; D is possibly TRBD1 (6 bases). The CDR3 runs to 15 residues. Germline V gene data show CDR1 as SGHDN and CDR2 as FVKESK. Trimming took 4 bases from V and 0 from J, leaving 12 bases between them. The CDR3 here is CASSPKYRANYGYTF. The CDR3 bases are TGTGCCAGCAGCCCCAAGTACAGGGCTAACTATGGCTACACCTTC.

The gene calls are TRBV24-1 and TRBJ2-3; D is ambiguous. V was trimmed by 2 bases and J by 2 bases, leaving 10 bases between them. This CDR3 is 15 amino acids long. The germline gives CDR1 KGHDR, CDR2 SFDVKD. CDR3 region: CATSDSGRPTDTQYF. The CDR3 nucleotides are TGTGCCACCAGTGATTCCGGACGGCCCACAGATACGCAGTATTTT.

The CDR3 DNA reads as TGCGCCAGCAGCACGGACTATAACGAGCAGTACTTC. Amino acids: CASSTDYNEQYF. The gene calls are TRBV5-1 and TRBJ2-7; tentative D call: TRBD2 (6 bases). V was cut by 4 bases and J by 5 bases, with 10 bases left in between. Germline loops: CDR1 SGHRS, CDR2 YFSETQ. This CDR3 has 12 residues.

This chain joins TRBV5-1 and TRBJ1-2; TRBD1 might be the D (5 bases). Germline CDR1 is SGHRS and CDR2 is YFSETQ. This CDR3 has 17 amino acids. Trimming left V 0 bases short and J 8 bases short, with 23 bases between. The chain's CDR3 is CASSLAFSNTDISGYTF. CDR3 in DNA: TGCGCCAGCAGCTTGGCCTTTTCGAACACGGACATATCCGGCTACACCTTC. Looking up the rest from reference TRBV5-1 and TRBJ1-2 gives the full variable domain: KAGVTQTPRYLIKTRGQQVTLSCSPISGHRSVSWYQQTPGQGLQFLFEYFSETQRNKGNFPGRFSGRQFSNSRSEMNVSTLELGDSALYLCASSLAFSNTDISGYTFGSGTRLTVV.

V is TRBV5-1 and J is TRBJ2-2, with D possibly matching TRBD2 (5 bases). Per germline, CDR1 SGHRS and CDR2 YFSETQ. This CDR3 contains 16 residues. V shed 0 bases and J shed 1 base, with 10 bases lying between them. The CDR3 nucleotides are TGCGCCAGCAGCTTGGTATTAGCGTGGAACACCGGGGAGCTGTTTTTT. Protein: CASSLVLAWNTGELFF.

This chain connects TRBV5-6 to TRBJ1-2, with TRBD1 matching 9 bases. V was pared by 4 bases and J by 4 bases, with 14 bases of the junction left unmatched. The CDR3 runs to 17 residues. The V gene's germline CDR1 is SGHDT and CDR2 YYEEEE. The CDR3 coding sequence is TGTGCCAGCAGCCCCCAGGAGGGACAGGGAGATCCCTATGGCTACACCTTC. It yields the protein CASSPQEGQGDPYGYTF.

This chain links TRBV18 with TRBJ2-7, with D perhaps matching TRBD1 (5 bases). Germline CDR1 is KGHSH and CDR2 is LQKENI. The CDR3 consists of 14 residues. Trimming took off 6 bases at V and 6 bases at J, with 18 bases between the two ends. Written as DNA, the CDR3 is TGTGCCAGCTCCCCCAGCAGGGCCCCCGTCGAGCAGTACTTC. It is translated as CASSPSRAPVEQYF.

The rearrangement uses TRBV2 and TRBJ2-7, with TRBD1 as a possible D gene (5 bases). Trimming removed 6 bases at V and 4 bases at J, with 13 bases between. Germline V gene sequence: CDR1 SNHLY, CDR2 FYNNEI. This CDR3 region has 13 residues. For the CDR3, the DNA is TGTGCCAGCAGGACCCCCGACAGTTACGAGCAGTACTTC. Translated: CASRTPDSYEQYF.